This T cell receptor beta chain is drawn from a study of CD8 T cells in ankylosing spondylitis. MiXCR was run by TCRdb on the 5' RACE reads, yielding one entry per CDR3 protein. The repertoire has 350,000 to 400,000 distinct CDR3 sequences, approximately 20% of them found once; the top ten carry under 15%. There are 12 residues in the CDR3. Germline lookup yields CDR1 DFQATT and CDR2 SNEGSKA (reference sequence). Input material: blood, either unsorted or a sorted T cell fraction (not recorded which). The sequence derives from a male donor with ankylosing spondylitis or in good health (not recorded which). This chain connects TRBV20-1 to TRBJ1-1; D possibly corresponds to TRBD1 (5 bases). CDR3 sequence: CTGRGANTEAFF. The CDR3 DNA reads as TGCACCGGGCGGGGCGCGAACACTGAAGCTTTCTTT.